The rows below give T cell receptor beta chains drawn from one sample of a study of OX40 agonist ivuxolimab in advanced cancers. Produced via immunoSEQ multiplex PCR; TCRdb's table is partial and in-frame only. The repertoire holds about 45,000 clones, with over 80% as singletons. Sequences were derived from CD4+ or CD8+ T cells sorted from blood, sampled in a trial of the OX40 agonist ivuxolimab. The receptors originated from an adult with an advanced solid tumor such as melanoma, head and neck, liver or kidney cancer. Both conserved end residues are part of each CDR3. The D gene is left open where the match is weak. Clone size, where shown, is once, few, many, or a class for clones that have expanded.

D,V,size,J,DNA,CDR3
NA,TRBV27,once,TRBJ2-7,TGTGCCAGCAGTTTAGGGAACGGGCCTACCTACGAGCAGTACTTC,CASSLGNGPTYEQYF
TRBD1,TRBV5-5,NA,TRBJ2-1,TGTGCCAGCAGCAGGGGACAGGGGGCTTACAATGAGCAGTTCTTC,CASSRGQGAYNEQFF
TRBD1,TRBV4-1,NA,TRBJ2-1,TGCGCCAGCAGCCAAAGCCCGGGACAGGGTAACCACAATGAGCAGTTCTTC,CASSQSPGQGNHNEQFF
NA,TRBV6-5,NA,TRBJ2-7,TGTGCCAGCAGTTATGGGTTCTACGAGCAGTACTTC,CASSYGFYEQYF
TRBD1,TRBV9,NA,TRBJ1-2,TGTGCCAGCAGCGTAGTAGAGGGGGCGTATGGCTACACCTTC,CASSVVEGAYGYTF
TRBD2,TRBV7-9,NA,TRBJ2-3,TGTGCCAGCAGCAGTAGCGGGAGTGGAGATACGCAGTATTTT,CASSSSGSGDTQYF
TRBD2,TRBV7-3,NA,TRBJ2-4,TGTGCCAGCAGCTTAATAGCGGGAGTCTCGGACATTCAGTACTTC,CASSLIAGVSDIQYF
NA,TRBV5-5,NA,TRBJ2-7,TGTGCCAGCAGCTCCCCCCTCGCCAGCTCCTACGAGCAGTACTTC,CASSSPLASSYEQYF
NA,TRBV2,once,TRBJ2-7,TGTGCCAGCAGTGAAAGACATCTGGACTCCTACGAGCAGTACTTC,CASSERHLDSYEQYF
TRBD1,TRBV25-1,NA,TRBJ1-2,TGTGCCAGCAGTCCCTGGGACAGGGTCTATGGCTACACCTTC,CASSPWDRVYGYTF
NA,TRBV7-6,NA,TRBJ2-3,TGTGCCAGCAGCTTAGCAACCTTAGGGGCAGATACGCAGTATTTT,CASSLATLGADTQYF
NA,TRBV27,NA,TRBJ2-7,TGTGCCAGCAGTGCCGGGCTCTACGAGCAGTACTTC,CASSAGLYEQYF
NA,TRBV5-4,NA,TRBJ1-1,TGTGCCAGCAGCTTGGTGCAGGGAGGCACTGAAGCTTTCTTT,CASSLVQGGTEAFF
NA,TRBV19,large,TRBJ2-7,TGTGCCAGTAGTATAGGATATGGCGAGCAGTACTTC,CASSIGYGEQYF
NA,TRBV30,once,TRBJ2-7,TGTGCCTGGAGTTTGTACAGGGCGAACGAGCAGTACTTC,CAWSLYRANEQYF
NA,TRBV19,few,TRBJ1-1,TGTGCCAGTAGTTGGTCTGGGGTTGGGACTGAAGCTTTCTTT,CASSWSGVGTEAFF
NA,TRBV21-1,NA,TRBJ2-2,TGTGCCAGCAGCAAAGGGAGATTGGGACAGAACACCGGGGAGCTGTTTTTT,CASSKGRLGQNTGELFF
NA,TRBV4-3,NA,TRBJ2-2,TGCGCCAGCAGCCAAAAGGAAGAGGGACGGCGAACCGGGGAGCTGTTTTTT,CASSQKEEGRRTGELFF
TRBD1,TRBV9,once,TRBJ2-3,TGTGCCAGCAGCGTCGGGACAGGGTACACAGATACGCAGTATTTT,CASSVGTGYTDTQYF
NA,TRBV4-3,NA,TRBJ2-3,TGCGCCAGCAGCCCCGTAGTAGGCGGGTACACAAATACGCAGTATTTT,CASSPVVGGYTNTQYF
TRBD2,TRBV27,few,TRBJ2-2,TGTGCCAGCAGTTTATACTTTTCAGCGGGAGGGCCAGCCGGGGAGCTGTTTTTT,CASSLYFSAGGPAGELFF
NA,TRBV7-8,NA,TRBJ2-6,TGTGCCAGCAGCTCTATGTGGGGGGCCAACGTCCTGACTTTC,CASSSMWGANVLTF
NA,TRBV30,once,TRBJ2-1,TGTGCCTGGAGTGTACCAGATGAGCAGTTCTTC,CAWSVPDEQFF
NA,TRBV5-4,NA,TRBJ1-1,TGTGCCAGCAGCTTGGAGGACAGTCGGGGGACTGAAGCTTTCTTT,CASSLEDSRGTEAFF
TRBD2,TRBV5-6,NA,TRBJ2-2,TGTGCCAGCACTGGACTAGCGGGAGGGCCGGAGACCGGGGAGCTGTTTTTT,CASTGLAGGPETGELFF
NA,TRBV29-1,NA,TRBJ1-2,TGCAGCGTTGAAGGAGGGTGGGGTGGCTACACCTTC,CSVEGGWGGYTF
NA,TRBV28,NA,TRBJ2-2,TGTGCCGCTACCCAACAGGGTCAGAAGCTGTTTTTT,CAATQQGQKLFF
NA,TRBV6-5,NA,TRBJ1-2,TGTGCCAGCAGTTACGACGAGGCAGCTAACTATGGCTACACCTTC,CASSYDEAANYGYTF
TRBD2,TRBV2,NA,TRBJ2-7,TGTGCCAGTAGCGGGAGGGGGTCCTACGAGCAGTACTTC,CASSGRGSYEQYF